This entry lists 21 T cell receptor beta chains sequenced from one sample in a study of T cells in Graves' hyperthyroidism and ophthalmopathy. There were TCR beta CDR3 regions amplified from RNA transcripts. With the HTBI primer set, the TCR CDR3 went through a first round of RT-PCR. TCRdb reanalysed the multiplex PCR reads using MiXCR and keeps one entry per CDR3 protein. The sample carries around 580,000 distinct CDR3 sequences, around 42% recorded once. Sequences were obtained from peripheral blood or thyroid tissue (not recorded which). The receptor set was obtained from a woman younger than 35 with Graves' hyperthyroidism.

This clonotype was seen repeatedly, ten times or more. CDR3 sequence: CSALPGVRANEKLFF. As DNA, the CDR3 is TGCAGTGCTCTCCCGGGGGTTCGGGCTAATGAAAAACTGTTTTTT. J is TRBJ1-4 and V is TRBV20-1; TRBD1 might be the D (5 bases). CDR3 length: 15 amino acids. Trimming pared 5 bases from V and 3 bases from J, leaving 16 bases between. The germline CDR1 and CDR2 sequences are DFQATT and SNEGSKA (reference sequence).

In regard to this clonotype: Mismatch with germline at one junction end may stem from a read error. The CDR3 DNA is TGTGCCATCAGTGAAGCGCTTCTCGGGGGTTCGGGCTACACCTTC. This gives the protein CAISEALLGGSGYTF. The chain has TRBV6-1 and TRBJ1-2; D perhaps matches TRBD1 (5 bases). Germline assignment: CDR1 MNHNS and CDR2 SASEGT. The CDR3 runs 15 residues.

This clonotype was recorded many times. The chain carries TRBV19 and TRBJ1-2; tentatively, D is TRBD1 (6 bases). V shed 3 bases and J shed 8 bases, with 13 bases lying between them. Germline V gene sequence: CDR1 LNHDA, CDR2 SQIVND (reference sequence). This CDR3 is built from 13 residues. This CDR3 reads CASSISGEDGYTF. In DNA, the CDR3 is TGTGCCAGTAGTATCTCAGGGGAGGACGGCTACACCTTC.

This clonotype showed up many times. The chain couples TRBV5-6 to TRBJ1-2; D remains ambiguous. Trimming shortened V by 4 bases and J by 3 bases, and 10 bases separated the two germline ends. In germline, CDR1 is SGHDT, CDR2 YYEEEE. The CDR3 has 13 amino acids. The DNA for the CDR3 is TGTGCCAGCAGCGCCGCCAAGGACTATGGCTACACCTTC. Amino acids: CASSAAKDYGYTF.

This clonotype was picked up many times. The rearrangement uses TRBV27 and TRBJ2-2, with a weak D call TRBD1 (5 bases). CDR1 and CDR2 (germline): MNHEY, SMNVEV (reference sequence). The CDR3 spans 15 residues. The ends were cut back, 6 bases at V and 0 bases at J, with 11 bases in the middle. The CDR3: CASSPWGANTGELFF. In DNA, the CDR3 is TGTGCCAGCAGCCCCTGGGGCGCGAACACCGGGGAGCTGTTTTTT.

The chain combines TRBV7-9 with TRBJ1-5; 9 bases match TRBD1. The CDR3 runs 15 residues. Germline-derived CDR1 and CDR2 are SEHNR and FQNEAQ (reference sequence). V shed 5 bases, J shed 4 bases, and the junction held 6 bases outside the gene matches. The DNA of the CDR3 is TGTGCCAGCAGCATCCGGGACAGGGCTAATCAGCCCCAGCATTTT. Its translation: CASSIRDRANQPQHF.

The sample holds many counts of this clonotype. This chain links TRBV7-8 with TRBJ1-5; no firm D call. Per germline, CDR1 SGHVS and CDR2 FQNEAQ. Trimming took 3 bases from V and 3 from J, leaving 9 bases between them. The CDR3 totals 14 residues. The DNA for the CDR3 is TGTGCCAGCAGCTTTTCAGGCTCCAATCAGCCCCAGCATTTT. Its translation: CASSFSGSNQPQHF. Together with reference TRBV7-8 and TRBJ1-5, the CDR3 gives the full variable domain: GAGVSQSPRYKVAKRGQDVALRCDPISGHVSLFWYQQALGQGPEFLTYFQNEAQLDKSGLPSDRFFAERPEGSVSTLKIQRTQQEDSAVYLCASSFSGSNQPQHFGDGTRLSIL.

This clonotype was found many times. The V and J genes are TRBV5-4 and TRBJ1-6; the D is unclear. The germline V gene encodes CDR1 SGHNT and CDR2 YYREEE (reference sequence). The CDR3 contains 16 residues. Trimming cost V 0 bases and J 5 bases, with 12 bases left between them. CDR3 amino acids: CASSLGHPRDNSPLHF. CDR3 DNA: TGTGCCAGCAGCTTGGGACATCCTCGTGATAATTCACCCCTCCACTTT.

A single count supports this clonotype. For the CDR3, the DNA is TGCGCCAGCAGCTTGAGGGACACCGGGGACTACTATGGCTACACCTTC. As protein: CASSLRDTGDYYGYTF. The V call is TRBV5-1, the J call TRBJ1-2; perhaps TRBD1 as D (6 bases). V was clipped by 1 base and J by 3 bases, with 16 bases between them. The CDR3 runs to 16 residues. The germline V gene encodes CDR1 SGHRS and CDR2 YFSETQ.

This clonotype was found many times. The rearrangement joins TRBV5-1 to TRBJ1-1; the D is unclear. Germline-derived CDR1 and CDR2 are SGHRS and YFSETQ. The ends were cut back, 4 bases at V and 0 bases at J, with 13 bases in the middle. This CDR3 contains 15 residues. CDR3 protein: CASSPMTAMNTEAFF. CDR3 in DNA: TGCGCCAGCAGCCCGATGACGGCCATGAACACTGAAGCTTTCTTT.

The V call is TRBV5-1, the J call TRBJ2-1, with 7 bases that match TRBD1. The ends lost 0 bases at V and 10 bases at J; junction bases unmatched: 7. Per germline, CDR1 SGHRS and CDR2 YFSETQ. The length of the CDR3 is 14 residues. The CDR3 protein is CASSLEYRGREQFF. CDR3 DNA sequence: TGCGCCAGCAGCTTGGAGTACAGGGGACGGGAGCAGTTCTTC.

CDR3 sequence: CASSDGAGDVKTQYF. Here the CDR3 DNA reads TGTGCCAGCAGTGACGGAGCGGGAGATGTAAAGACCCAGTACTTC. The chain links TRBV2 to TRBJ2-5; 8 bases are shared with TRBD2. The CDR3 runs to 15 residues. Trimming took 3 bases from V and 6 from J; bases not matched to a gene: 9. Per germline, CDR1 SNHLY and CDR2 FYNNEI.

The table lists this clonotype with a few counts. The genes are TRBV20-1 and TRBJ2-1; 16 bases agree with TRBD2. This CDR3 spans 15 amino acids. The J segment lost 8 bases and the V segment lost 6 bases, leaving 7 bases of the junction unmatched. CDR1 DFQATT and CDR2 SNEGSKA come from the germline V gene (reference sequence). CDR3 amino acids: CSARGLAGGPYEQFF. The CDR3 DNA reads as TGCAGTGCAAGGGGACTAGCGGGAGGGCCATATGAGCAGTTCTTC.

This clonotype was detected many times. The rearrangement joins TRBV15 to TRBJ1-4; D unresolved. From germline, CDR1 is LNHNV and CDR2 YYDKDF (reference sequence). Trimming cost V 3 bases and J 8 bases, with 16 bases left between them. This CDR3 is built from 15 residues. CDR3 region: CATSSPSGGTEKLFF. The CDR3 region has the DNA TGTGCCACCAGCAGCCCATCGGGAGGAACGGAAAAACTGTTTTTT.

This chain uses TRBV29-1 with TRBJ2-6; D unclear. The CDR3 spans 12 residues. V was shortened by 6 bases and J by 4 bases, with 7 bases between the two germline ends. Germline CDR1 is SQVTM and CDR2 is ANQGSEA. The CDR3 here is CSVWKGANVLTF. As DNA, the CDR3 is TGCAGCGTATGGAAAGGGGCCAACGTCCTGACTTTC.

This chain connects TRBV4-3 to TRBJ2-3, with 8 bases fitting TRBD2. The trim removed 1 base at V and 2 bases at J, leaving 8 bases unmatched. This CDR3 is built from 17 residues. Germline-derived CDR1 and CDR2 are LGHNA and YSLEER. The CDR3 is CASSQGPSSGLTDTQYF. The DNA of the CDR3 is TGCGCCAGCAGCCAAGGCCCCTCTAGCGGGCTCACAGATACGCAGTATTTT.

V is TRBV20-1 and J is TRBJ2-5; perhaps TRBD1 as D (6 bases). CDR1 DFQATT and CDR2 SNEGSKA come from the germline V gene (reference sequence). The CDR3 covers 13 residues. The V end lost 4 bases, the J end lost 3 bases, and 12 bases lay between the germline ends. Written as DNA, the CDR3 is TGCAGTGCTACGGGACACGGAGAAGAGACCCAGTACTTC. Translating it yields CSATGHGEETQYF.

With regard to this clonotype: A read error may explain this, as a much larger clone is one base away. This chain links TRBV2 with TRBJ2-5, with D unresolved. The germline V gene has CDR1 SNHLY and CDR2 FYNNEI. CDR3 length equals 13 residues. V was shortened by 8 bases and J by 1 base, with 11 bases between the two germline ends. The CDR3 spells CASGVGFQETQYF. CDR3 sequence (DNA): TGTGCCAGCGGCGTAGGCTTCCAAGAGACCCAGTACTTC.

The chain has TRBV20-1 and TRBJ1-4; D gene unclear. The germline CDR1 and CDR2 sequences are DFQATT and SNEGSKA (reference sequence). V was shortened by 6 bases and J by 0 bases, with 14 bases between the two germline ends. This CDR3 has 15 amino acids. The CDR3 DNA reads as TGCAGTGCCAGCAGCGTAGCAGCAACTAATGAAAAACTGTTTTTT. Translation: CSASSVAATNEKLFF.

The V gene is TRBV6-1, the J gene TRBJ1-3; tentative D call: TRBD1 (6 bases). CDR1 and CDR2 from the germline V gene are MNHNS and SASEGT. The CDR3 length is 14 residues. The ends were cut back, 10 bases at V and 8 bases at J, with 21 bases in the middle. CDR3 residues: CATYSRGIADTIYF. CDR3 coding DNA: TGTGCCACCTATTCCAGGGGCATTGCGGACACCATATATTTT.

V is TRBV29-1 and J is TRBJ2-7; D remains ambiguous. This CDR3 spans 11 amino acids. Trimming took 7 bases from V and 0 from J, leaving 7 bases between them. CDR1 is SQVTM and CDR2 is ANQGSEA in the germline V gene. The CDR3 loop is CSGSDSYEQYF. CDR3 DNA sequence: TGCAGCGGATCGGACTCCTACGAGCAGTACTTC.